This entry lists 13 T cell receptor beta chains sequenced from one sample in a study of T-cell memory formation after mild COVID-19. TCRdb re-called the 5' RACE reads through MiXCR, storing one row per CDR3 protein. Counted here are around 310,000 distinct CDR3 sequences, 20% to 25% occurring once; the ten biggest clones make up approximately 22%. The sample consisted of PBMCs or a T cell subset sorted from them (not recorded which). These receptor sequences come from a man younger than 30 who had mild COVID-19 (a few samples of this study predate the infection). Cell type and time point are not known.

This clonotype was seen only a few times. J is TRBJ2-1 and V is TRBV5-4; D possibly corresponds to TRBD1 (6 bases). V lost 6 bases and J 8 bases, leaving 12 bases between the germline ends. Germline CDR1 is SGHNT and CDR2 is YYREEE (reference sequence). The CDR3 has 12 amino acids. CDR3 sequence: CASMVQGHEQFF. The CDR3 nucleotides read TGTGCCAGCATGGTACAGGGCCATGAGCAGTTCTTC.

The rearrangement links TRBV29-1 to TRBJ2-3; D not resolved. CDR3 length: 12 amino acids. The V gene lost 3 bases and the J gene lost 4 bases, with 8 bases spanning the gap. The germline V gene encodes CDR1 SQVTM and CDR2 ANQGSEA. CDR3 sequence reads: CSVDIWADTQYF. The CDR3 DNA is TGCAGCGTTGATATTTGGGCAGATACGCAGTATTTT.

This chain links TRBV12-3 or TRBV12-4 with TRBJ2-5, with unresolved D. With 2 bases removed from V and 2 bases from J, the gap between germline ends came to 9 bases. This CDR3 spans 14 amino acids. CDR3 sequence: CASSLLSRQETQYF. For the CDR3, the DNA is TGTGCCAGCAGTTTACTTTCCAGACAAGAGACCCAGTACTTC.

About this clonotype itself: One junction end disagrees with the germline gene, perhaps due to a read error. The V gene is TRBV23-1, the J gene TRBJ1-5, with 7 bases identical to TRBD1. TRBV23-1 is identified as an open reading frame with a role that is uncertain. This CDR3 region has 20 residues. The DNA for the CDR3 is TGCGCCAGCAGTCAATCGGATCCCGTAGACAGGGATGGGAGCAATCAGGCCCAGCATTTT. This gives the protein CASSQSDPVDRDGSNQAQHF.

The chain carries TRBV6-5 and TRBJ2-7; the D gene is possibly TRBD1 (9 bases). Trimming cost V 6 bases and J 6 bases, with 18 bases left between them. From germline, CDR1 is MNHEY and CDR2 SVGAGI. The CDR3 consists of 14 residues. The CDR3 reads CASRAQGAGGEQYF. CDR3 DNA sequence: TGTGCCAGCAGGGCACAGGGGGCGGGGGGCGAGCAGTACTTC.

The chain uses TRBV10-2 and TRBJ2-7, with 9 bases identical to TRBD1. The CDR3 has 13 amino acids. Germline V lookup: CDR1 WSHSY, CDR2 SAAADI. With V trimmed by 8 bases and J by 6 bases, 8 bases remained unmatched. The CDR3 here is CASSVTGGGEQYV. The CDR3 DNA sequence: TGCGCCAGCTCGGTTACAGGGGGCGGCGAGCAGTACGTC.

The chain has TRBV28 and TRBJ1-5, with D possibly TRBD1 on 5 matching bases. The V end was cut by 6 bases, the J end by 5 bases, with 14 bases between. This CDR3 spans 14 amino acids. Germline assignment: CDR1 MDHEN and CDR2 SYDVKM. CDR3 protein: CASSLEQGHQPQHF. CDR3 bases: TGTGCCAGCAGCCTGGAGCAGGGACATCAGCCCCAGCATTTT.

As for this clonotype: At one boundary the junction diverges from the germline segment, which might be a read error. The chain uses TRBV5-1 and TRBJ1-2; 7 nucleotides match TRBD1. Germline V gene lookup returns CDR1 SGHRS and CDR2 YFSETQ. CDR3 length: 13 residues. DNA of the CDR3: TGCGCCAGCAGCAGGGACAGCGTGGAGGGCTGCACCTTC. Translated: CASSRDSVEGCTF.

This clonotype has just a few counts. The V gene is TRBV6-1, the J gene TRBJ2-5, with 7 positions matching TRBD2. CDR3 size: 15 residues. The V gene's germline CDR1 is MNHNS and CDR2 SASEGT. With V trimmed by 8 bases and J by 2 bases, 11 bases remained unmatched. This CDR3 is CASSRDYHPQETQYF. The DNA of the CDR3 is TGTGCCAGCTCCAGGGACTACCATCCTCAAGAGACCCAGTACTTC.

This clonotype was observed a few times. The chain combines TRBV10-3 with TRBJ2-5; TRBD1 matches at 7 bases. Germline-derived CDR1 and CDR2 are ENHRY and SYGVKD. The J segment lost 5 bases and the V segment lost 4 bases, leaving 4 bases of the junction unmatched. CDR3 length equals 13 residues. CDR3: CAISGQGMETQYF. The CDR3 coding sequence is TGTGCCATCAGTGGACAGGGAATGGAGACCCAGTACTTC.

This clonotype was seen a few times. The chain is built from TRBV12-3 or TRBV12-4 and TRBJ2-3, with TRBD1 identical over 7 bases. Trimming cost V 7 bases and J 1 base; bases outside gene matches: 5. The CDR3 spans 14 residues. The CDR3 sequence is CASTLGQRTDTQYF. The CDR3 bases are TGTGCCAGCACCTTGGGACAGCGCACAGATACGCAGTATTTT.

The CDR3 loop reads CSVVELGRNTGELFF. CDR3 coding DNA: TGCAGCGTTGTTGAACTCGGGCGAAACACCGGGGAGCTGTTTTTT. The chain links TRBV29-1 to TRBJ2-2; D remains unclear. CDR1 and CDR2 from the germline V gene are SQVTM and ANQGSEA. V was pared by 4 bases and J by 2 bases, with 14 bases between. This CDR3 contains 15 residues.

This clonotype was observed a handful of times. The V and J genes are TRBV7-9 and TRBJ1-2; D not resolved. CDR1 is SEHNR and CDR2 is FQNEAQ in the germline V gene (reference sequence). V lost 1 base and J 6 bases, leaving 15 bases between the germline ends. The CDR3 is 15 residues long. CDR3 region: CASSLVGRNKDGYTF. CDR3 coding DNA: TGTGCCAGCAGCTTAGTAGGACGGAACAAGGATGGCTACACCTTC.